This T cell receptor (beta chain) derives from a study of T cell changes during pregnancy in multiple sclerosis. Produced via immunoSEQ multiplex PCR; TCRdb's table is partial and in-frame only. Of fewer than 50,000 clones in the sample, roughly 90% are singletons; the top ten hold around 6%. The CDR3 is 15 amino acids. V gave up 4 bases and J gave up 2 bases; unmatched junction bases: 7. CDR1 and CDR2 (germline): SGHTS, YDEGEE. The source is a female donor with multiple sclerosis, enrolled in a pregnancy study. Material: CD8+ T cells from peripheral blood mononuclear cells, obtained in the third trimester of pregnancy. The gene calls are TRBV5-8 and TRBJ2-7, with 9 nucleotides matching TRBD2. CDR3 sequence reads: CASSPVSGRTYEQYF. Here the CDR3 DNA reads TGTGCCAGCAGCCCCGTGAGCGGGAGGACCTACGAGCAGTACTTC.